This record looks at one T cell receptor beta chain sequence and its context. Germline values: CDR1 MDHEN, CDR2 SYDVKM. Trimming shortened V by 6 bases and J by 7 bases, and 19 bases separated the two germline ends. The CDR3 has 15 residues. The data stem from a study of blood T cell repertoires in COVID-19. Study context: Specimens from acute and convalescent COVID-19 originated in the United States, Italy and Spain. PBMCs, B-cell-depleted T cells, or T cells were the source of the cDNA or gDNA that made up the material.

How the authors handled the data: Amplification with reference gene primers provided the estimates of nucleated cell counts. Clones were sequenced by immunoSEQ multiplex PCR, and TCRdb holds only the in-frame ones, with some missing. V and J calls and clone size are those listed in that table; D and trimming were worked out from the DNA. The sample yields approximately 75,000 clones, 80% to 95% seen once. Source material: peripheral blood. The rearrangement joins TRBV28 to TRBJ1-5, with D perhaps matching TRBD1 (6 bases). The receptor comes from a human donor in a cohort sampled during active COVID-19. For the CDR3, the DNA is TGTGCCAGCAGCCCCCTTGGCAGGGGTACCCAGCCCCAGCATTTT. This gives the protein CASSPLGRGTQPQHF.